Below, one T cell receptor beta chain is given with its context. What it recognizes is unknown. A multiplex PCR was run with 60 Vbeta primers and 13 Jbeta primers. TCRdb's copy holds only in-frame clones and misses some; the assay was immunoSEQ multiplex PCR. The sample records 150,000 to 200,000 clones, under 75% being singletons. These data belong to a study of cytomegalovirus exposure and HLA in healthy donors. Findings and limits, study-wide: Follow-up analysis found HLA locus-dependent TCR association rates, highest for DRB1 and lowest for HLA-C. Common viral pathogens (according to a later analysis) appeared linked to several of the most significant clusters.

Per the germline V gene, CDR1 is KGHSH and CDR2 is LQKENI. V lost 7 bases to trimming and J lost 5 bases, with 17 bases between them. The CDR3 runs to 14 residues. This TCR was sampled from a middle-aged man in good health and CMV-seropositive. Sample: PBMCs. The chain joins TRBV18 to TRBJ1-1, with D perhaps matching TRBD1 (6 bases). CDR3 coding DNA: TGTGCCAGCTTTTTCTTTCGGGACAAGACTGAAGCTTTCTTT. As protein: CASFFFRDKTEAFF.